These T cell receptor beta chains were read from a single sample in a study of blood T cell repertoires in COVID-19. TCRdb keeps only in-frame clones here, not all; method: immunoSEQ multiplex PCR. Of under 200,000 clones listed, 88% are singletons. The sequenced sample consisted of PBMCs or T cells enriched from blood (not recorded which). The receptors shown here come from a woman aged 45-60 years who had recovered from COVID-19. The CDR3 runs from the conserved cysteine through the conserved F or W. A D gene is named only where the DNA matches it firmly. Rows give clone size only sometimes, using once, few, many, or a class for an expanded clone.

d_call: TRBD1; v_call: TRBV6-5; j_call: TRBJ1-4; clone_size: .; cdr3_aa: CASRISGGMEKLFF; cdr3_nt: TGTGCCAGCAGGATCTCAGGGGGAATGGAAAAACTGTTTTTT
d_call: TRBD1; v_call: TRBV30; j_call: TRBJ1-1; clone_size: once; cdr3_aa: CAWVDRGLSEAFF; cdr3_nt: TGTGCCTGGGTTGACAGGGGGCTGTCTGAAGCTTTCTTT
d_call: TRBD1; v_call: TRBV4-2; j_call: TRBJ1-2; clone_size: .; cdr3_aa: CASSQAGQGGNYGYTF; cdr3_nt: TGTGCCAGCAGCCAAGCGGGACAGGGAGGTAACTATGGCTACACCTTC
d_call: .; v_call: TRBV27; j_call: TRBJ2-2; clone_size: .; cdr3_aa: CASSLTERIITGELFF; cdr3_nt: TGTGCCAGCAGTTTAACAGAGAGAATCATCACCGGGGAGCTGTTTTTT
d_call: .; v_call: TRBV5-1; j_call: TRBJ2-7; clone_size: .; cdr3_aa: CASSPTPGHNEEQYF; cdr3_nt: TGCGCCAGCAGTCCCACACCGGGACACAACGAAGAGCAGTACTTC
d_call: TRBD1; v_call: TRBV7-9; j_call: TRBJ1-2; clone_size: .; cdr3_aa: CASSLTGSKTNYGYTF; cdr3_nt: TGTGCCAGCAGCTTGACAGGGAGTAAGACGAACTATGGCTACACCTTC
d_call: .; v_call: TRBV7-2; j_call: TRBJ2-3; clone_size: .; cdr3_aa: CASSPRLSTDTQYF; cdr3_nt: TGTGCCAGCAGCCCGCGGCTTAGCACAGATACGCAGTATTTT
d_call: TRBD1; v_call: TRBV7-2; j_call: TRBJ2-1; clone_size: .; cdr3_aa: CASSLEGQGSYNEQFF; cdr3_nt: TGTGCCAGCAGCTTAGAGGGACAGGGCTCCTACAATGAGCAGTTCTTC
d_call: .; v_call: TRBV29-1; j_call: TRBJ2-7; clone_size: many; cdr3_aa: CSVVRGGEQYF; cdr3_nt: TGCAGCGTTGTACGGGGTGGGGAGCAGTACTTC
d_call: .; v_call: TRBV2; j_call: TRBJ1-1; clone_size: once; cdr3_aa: CATSDTRSNTEAFF; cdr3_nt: TGTGCCACCTCGGACACTCGCTCGAACACTGAAGCTTTCTTT